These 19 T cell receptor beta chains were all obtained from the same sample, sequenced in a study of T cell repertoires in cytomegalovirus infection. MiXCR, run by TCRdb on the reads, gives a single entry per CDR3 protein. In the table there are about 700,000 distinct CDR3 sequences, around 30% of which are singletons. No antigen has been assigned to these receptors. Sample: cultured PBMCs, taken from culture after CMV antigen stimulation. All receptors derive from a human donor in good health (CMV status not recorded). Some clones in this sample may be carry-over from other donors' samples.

CDR3 nucleotide sequence: TGTGCCGGGCGAGGGATAATGAACACTGAAGCTTTCTTT. It is translated as CAGRGIMNTEAFF. The V call is TRBV28, the J call TRBJ1-1; no definite D call. This CDR3 has 13 residues. Germline V CDR1 and CDR2: MDHEN, SYDVKM. The germline V and J ends were trimmed by 11 bases and 0 bases, with 13 bases remaining between them. Full variable domain (rest looked up from reference TRBV28 and TRBJ1-1): DVKVTQSSRYLVKRTGEKVFLECVQDMDHENMFWYRQDPGLGLRLIYFSYDVKMKEKGDIPEGYSVSREKKERFSLILESASTNQTSMYLCAGRGIMNTEAFFGQGTRLTVV.

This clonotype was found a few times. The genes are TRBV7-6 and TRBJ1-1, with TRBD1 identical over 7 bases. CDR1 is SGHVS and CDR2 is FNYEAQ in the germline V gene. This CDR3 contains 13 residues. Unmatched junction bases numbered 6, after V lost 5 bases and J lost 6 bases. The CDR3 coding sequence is TGTGCCAGCAGCCGTTGGCAGGGGGCTGAAGCTTTCTTT. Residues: CASSRWQGAEAFF. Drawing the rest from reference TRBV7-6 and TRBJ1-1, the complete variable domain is GAGVSQSPRYKVTKRGQDVALRCDPISGHVSLYWYRQALGQGPEFLTYFNYEAQQDKSGLPNDRFSAERPEGSISTLTIQRTEQRDSAMYRCASSRWQGAEAFFGQGTRLTVV.

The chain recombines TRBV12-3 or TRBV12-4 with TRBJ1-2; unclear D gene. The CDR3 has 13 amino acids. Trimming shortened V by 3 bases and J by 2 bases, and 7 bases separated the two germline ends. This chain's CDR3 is CASSFTENYGYTF. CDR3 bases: TGTGCCAGCAGTTTTACAGAGAACTATGGCTACACCTTC.

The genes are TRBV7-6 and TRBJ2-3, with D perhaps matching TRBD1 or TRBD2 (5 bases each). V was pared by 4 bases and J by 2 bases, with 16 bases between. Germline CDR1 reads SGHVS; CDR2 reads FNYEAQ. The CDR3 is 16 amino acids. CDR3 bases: TGTGCCAGCAGCTCCTCGCCGGGGCCTATCACAGATACGCAGTATTTT. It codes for CASSSSPGPITDTQYF.

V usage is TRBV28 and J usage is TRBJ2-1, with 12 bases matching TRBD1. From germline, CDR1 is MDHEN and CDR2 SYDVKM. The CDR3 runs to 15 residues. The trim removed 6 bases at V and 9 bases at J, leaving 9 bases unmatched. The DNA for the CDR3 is TGTGCCAGCAGACCTGGGGACAGGGGGCTGTCTGAGCAGTTCTTC. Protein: CASRPGDRGLSEQFF.

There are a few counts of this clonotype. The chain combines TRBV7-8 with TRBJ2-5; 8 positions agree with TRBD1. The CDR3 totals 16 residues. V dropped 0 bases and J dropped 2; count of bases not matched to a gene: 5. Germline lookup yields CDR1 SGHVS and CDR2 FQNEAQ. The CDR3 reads CASSLAQDREQETQYF. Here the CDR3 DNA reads TGTGCCAGCAGCTTAGCTCAGGACAGGGAACAAGAGACCCAGTACTTC.

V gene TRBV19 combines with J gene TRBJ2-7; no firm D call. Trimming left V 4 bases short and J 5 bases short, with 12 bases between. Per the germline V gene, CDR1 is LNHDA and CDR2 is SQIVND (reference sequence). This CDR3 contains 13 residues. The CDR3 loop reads CASSTLPGNEQYF. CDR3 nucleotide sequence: TGTGCCAGTAGTACCCTCCCGGGCAACGAGCAGTACTTC.

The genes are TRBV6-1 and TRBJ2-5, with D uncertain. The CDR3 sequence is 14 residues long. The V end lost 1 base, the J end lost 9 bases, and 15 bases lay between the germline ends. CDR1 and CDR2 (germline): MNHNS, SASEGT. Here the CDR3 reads CASSEGAHPEPQYF. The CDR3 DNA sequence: TGTGCCAGCAGTGAAGGGGCCCATCCGGAGCCCCAGTACTTC.

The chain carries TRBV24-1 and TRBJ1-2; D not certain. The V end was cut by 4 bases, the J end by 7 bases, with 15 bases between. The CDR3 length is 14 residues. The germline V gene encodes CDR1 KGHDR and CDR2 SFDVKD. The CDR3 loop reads CATSDLGSDGGYTF. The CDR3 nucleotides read TGTGCCACCAGTGACCTAGGATCGGACGGTGGCTACACCTTC.

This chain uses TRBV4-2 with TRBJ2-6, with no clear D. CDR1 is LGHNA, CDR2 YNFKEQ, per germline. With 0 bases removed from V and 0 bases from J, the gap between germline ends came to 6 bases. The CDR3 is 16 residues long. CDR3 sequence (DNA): TGTGCCAGCAGCCAAGAGTGGAGCTCTGGGGCCAACGTCCTGACTTTC. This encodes CASSQEWSSGANVLTF.

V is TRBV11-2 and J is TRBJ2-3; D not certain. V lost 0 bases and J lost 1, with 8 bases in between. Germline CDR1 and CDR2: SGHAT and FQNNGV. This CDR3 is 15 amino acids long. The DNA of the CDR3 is TGTGCCAGCAGCTTAGAAGGTGTTGGCACAGATACGCAGTATTTT. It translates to CASSLEGVGTDTQYF.

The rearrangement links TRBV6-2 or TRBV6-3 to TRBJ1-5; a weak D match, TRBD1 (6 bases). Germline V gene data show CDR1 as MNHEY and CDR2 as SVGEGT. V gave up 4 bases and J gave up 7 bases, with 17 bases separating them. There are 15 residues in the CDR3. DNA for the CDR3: TGTGCCAGCAGTTCCTCCGGGGGCTCGGGACAGCCCCAGCATTTT. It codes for CASSSSGGSGQPQHF.

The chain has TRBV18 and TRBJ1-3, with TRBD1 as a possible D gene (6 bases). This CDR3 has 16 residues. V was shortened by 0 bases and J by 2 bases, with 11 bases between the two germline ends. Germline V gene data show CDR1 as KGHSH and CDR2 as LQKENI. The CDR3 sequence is CASSPPRAGAGNTIYF. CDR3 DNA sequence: TGTGCCAGCTCACCACCGAGGGCAGGGGCTGGAAACACCATATATTTT.

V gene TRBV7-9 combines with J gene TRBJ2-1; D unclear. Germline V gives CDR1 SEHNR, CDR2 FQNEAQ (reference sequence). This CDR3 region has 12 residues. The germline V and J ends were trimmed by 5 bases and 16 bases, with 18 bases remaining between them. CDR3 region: CASSHSMAPAFF. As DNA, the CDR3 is TGTGCCAGCAGCCATAGCATGGCCCCGGCATTCTTC.

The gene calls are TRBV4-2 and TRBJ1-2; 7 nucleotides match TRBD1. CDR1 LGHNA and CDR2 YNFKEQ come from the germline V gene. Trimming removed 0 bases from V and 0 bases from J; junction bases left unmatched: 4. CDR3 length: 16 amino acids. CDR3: CASSQDLQGTNYGYTF. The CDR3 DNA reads TGTGCCAGCAGCCAAGACCTACAGGGGACTAACTATGGCTACACCTTC.

CDR3 in amino acids: CASSQDARGEKLFF. CDR3 in DNA: TGCGCCAGCAGCCAAGATGCGAGAGGTGAAAAACTGTTTTTT. The chain combines TRBV4-3 with TRBJ1-4; D call uncertain. The germline gives CDR1 LGHNA, CDR2 YSLEER. V was pared by 0 bases and J by 7 bases, with 9 bases between. CDR3 length: 14 residues.

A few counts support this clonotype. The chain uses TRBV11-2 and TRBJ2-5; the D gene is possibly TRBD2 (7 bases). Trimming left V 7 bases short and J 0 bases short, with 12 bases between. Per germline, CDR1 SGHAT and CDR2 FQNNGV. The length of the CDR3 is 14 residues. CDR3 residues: CASNKGGYQETQYF. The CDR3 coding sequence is TGTGCCAGCAACAAGGGGGGGTACCAAGAGACCCAGTACTTC. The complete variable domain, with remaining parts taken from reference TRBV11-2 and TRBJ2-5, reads EAGVAQSPRYKIIEKRQSVAFWCNPISGHATLYWYQQILGQGPKLLIQFQNNGVVDDSQLPKDRFSAERLKGVDSTLKIQPAKLEDSAVYLCASNKGGYQETQYFGPGTRLLVL.

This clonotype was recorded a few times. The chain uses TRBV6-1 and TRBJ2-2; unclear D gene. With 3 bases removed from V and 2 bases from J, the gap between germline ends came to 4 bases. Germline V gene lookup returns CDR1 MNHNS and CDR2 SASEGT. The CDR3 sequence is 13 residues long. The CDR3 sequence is CASSDRNTGELFF. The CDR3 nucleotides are TGTGCCAGCAGTGACCGTAACACCGGGGAGCTGTTTTTT.

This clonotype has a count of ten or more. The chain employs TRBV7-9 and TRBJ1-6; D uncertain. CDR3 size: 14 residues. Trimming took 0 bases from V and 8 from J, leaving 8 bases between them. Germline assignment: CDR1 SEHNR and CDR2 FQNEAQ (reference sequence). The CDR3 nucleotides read TGTGCCAGCAGCTTAGCAGGAAGGGATTCACCCCTCCACTTT. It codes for CASSLAGRDSPLHF.